The rows below give T cell receptor beta chains drawn from one sample of a study of cytomegalovirus exposure and HLA in healthy donors. The repertoire was sequenced with immunoSEQ multiplex PCR; TCRdb's copy has only in-frame clones and lacks some. The table shows around 92,000 clones, with more than 60% occurring only once. Source material: PBMCs. The receptor set was obtained from a man in his 60s in good health and CMV-seropositive. Both conserved end residues are part of each CDR3. Each record gives: J gene, V gene, D gene, clone size, CDR3 DNA, CDR3 protein. D genes are given only for firm matches. Only some rows state a clone size, as once, few, many or a class for expanded clones.

TRBJ2-2	TRBV27	TRBD1	NA	TGTGCCAGCAGTTTGCTACTTAAGGGGGCTTTCGTCACCGGGGAGCTGTTTTTT	CASSLLLKGAFVTGELFF
TRBJ2-1	TRBV7-9	NA	NA	TGTGCCAGCAGCTTATGGGGGGGCGACTACAATGAGCAGTTCTTC	CASSLWGGDYNEQFF
TRBJ2-2	TRBV9	NA	few	TGTGCCAGCAGCGACTCGAACACCGGGGAGCTGTTTTTT	CASSDSNTGELFF
TRBJ1-1	TRBV12-5	NA	NA	TGTGCTAGTGGTTTCCGACAGCCGAAAACTGAAGCTTTCTTT	CASGFRQPKTEAFF
TRBJ2-1	TRBV29-1	TRBD2	NA	TGCAGCGTTGAACAAGCGGGGGGGGTTGAGCAGTTCTTC	CSVEQAGGVEQFF
TRBJ2-7	TRBV30	NA	NA	TGTGCCTGGAGTGCCGGGACTCACAGTGGGGCCCACTCCTACGAGCAGTACTTC	CAWSAGTHSGAHSYEQYF
TRBJ2-1	TRBV2	TRBD1	NA	TGTGCCAGCAGTATCCGGGACAGGGGGCTCGATGAGCAGTTCTTC	CASSIRDRGLDEQFF
TRBJ2-2	TRBV5-1	TRBD2	NA	TGCGCCAGCAGCGCGGGACTAGCGGGCGGGGAGCTGTTTTTT	CASSAGLAGGELFF
TRBJ2-5	TRBV30	TRBD2	NA	TGTGCCTGGAACGGGGGGGAGGGGCGGGGGTCCCAGTACTTC	CAWNGGEGRGSQYF
TRBJ1-2	TRBV25-1	NA	NA	TGTGCCAGCAGCGTCTTCTATGGCTACACCTTC	CASSVFYGYTF
TRBJ2-5	TRBV4-1	TRBD2	NA	TGCGCCAGCAGCCAATCGACTAGCGGGGGGGCTGAGACCCAGTACTTC	CASSQSTSGGAETQYF
TRBJ1-3	TRBV30	NA	once	TGTGCCTGGAAACAGGACGGCTCTGGAAACACCATATATTTT	CAWKQDGSGNTIYF
TRBJ1-2	TRBV5-4	TRBD1	NA	TGTGCCAGCAGCTTGCGACAGGGGGCGGGTGGCTACACCTTC	CASSLRQGAGGYTF
TRBJ2-5	TRBV28	TRBD1	NA	TGTGCCAGCAGTCCGCCCCTGGGAGCTGGACAGGGGGATGAAGAGACCCAGTACTTC	CASSPPLGAGQGDEETQYF
TRBJ2-1	TRBV11-2	NA	NA	TGTGCCAGCAGCTTAGAGCAGGGGTACAATGAGCAGTTCTTC	CASSLEQGYNEQFF